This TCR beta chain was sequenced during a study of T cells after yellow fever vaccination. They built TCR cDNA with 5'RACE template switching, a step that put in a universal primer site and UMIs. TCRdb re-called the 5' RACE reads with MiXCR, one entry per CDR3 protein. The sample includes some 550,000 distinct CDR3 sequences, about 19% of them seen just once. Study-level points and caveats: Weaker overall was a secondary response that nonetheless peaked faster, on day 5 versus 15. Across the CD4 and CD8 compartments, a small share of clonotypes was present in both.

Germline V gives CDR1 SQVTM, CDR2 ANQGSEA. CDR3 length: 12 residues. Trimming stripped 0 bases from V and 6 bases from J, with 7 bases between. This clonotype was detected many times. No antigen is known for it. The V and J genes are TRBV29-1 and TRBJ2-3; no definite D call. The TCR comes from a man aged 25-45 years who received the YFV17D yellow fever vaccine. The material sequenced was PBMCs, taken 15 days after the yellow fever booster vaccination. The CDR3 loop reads CSVEDSADTQYF. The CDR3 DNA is TGCAGCGTTGAAGATTCTGCGGATACGCAGTATTTT.